The rows below give T cell receptor beta chains drawn from one sample of a study of cytomegalovirus exposure and HLA in healthy donors. Data came from immunoSEQ multiplex PCR; TCRdb stores just in-frame clones and leaves some out. The data show over 70,000 clones, about 80% seen once. The material sequenced was PBMCs. The source of these receptors is a woman aged 50 to 60 in good health and CMV-seropositive. Each CDR3 is given with its conserved first and last residue. Each record gives: V gene, J gene, clone size, CDR3 length, D gene, CDR3 DNA, CDR3 protein. A D gene is named only where the DNA matches it firmly. Clone sizes are given selectively: once, few, many, or a class where the clone is expanded.

v_call: TRBV7-9
j_call: TRBJ2-1
clone_size: NA
cdr3_length: 18
d_call: TRBD2
cdr3_nt: TGTTCCAGCAGCCGGGGGGGCGGGGTTCCCCCCGTCAACAATGAGCAGTTCTTC
cdr3_aa: CSSSRGGGVPPVNNEQFF

v_call: TRBV5-1
j_call: TRBJ1-4
clone_size: NA
cdr3_length: 16
d_call: TRBD1
cdr3_nt: TGCGCCAGCAGCAAGGGACAGGGGGCGCGGATTGAAAAACTGTTTTTT
cdr3_aa: CASSKGQGARIEKLFF

v_call: TRBV6-1
j_call: TRBJ2-3
clone_size: NA
cdr3_length: 14
d_call: TRBD2
cdr3_nt: TGTGCCAGCACTACTAGCGGTCCGCCAGATACGCAGTATTTT
cdr3_aa: CASTTSGPPDTQYF

v_call: TRBV4-2
j_call: TRBJ2-1
clone_size: NA
cdr3_length: 16
d_call: NA
cdr3_nt: TGTGCCAGCAGCCAAGCATCCGGGTTCGGTAGCAATGAGCAGTTCTTC
cdr3_aa: CASSQASGFGSNEQFF

v_call: TRBV10-3
j_call: TRBJ2-5
clone_size: NA
cdr3_length: 17
d_call: NA
cdr3_nt: TGTGCCATCAGTAGGGGGGGGGAGCATTCGATGAGGGAGACCCAGTACTTC
cdr3_aa: CAISRGGEHSMRETQYF

v_call: TRBV18
j_call: TRBJ2-3
clone_size: NA
cdr3_length: 16
d_call: NA
cdr3_nt: TGTGCCAGCTCACCTAATAGCAGGGCGGCTCGAGATACGCAGTATTTT
cdr3_aa: CASSPNSRAARDTQYF

v_call: TRBV7-9
j_call: TRBJ2-7
clone_size: few
cdr3_length: 12
d_call: NA
cdr3_nt: TGTTCCAGCAGCTCGACCGAGGGCGAGCAGTACTTC
cdr3_aa: CSSSSTEGEQYF

v_call: TRBV7-3
j_call: TRBJ2-1
clone_size: once
cdr3_length: 18
d_call: NA
cdr3_nt: TGTGCCAGCAGCCCAAACGGACTGCCACCCTTCTGGAACAATGAGCAGTTCTTC
cdr3_aa: CASSPNGLPPFWNNEQFF

v_call: TRBV6-6
j_call: TRBJ1-5
clone_size: NA
cdr3_length: 15
d_call: TRBD1
cdr3_nt: TGTGCCAGCAGTGCGACAGGGGGTGGAAGTCAGCCCCAGCATTTT
cdr3_aa: CASSATGGGSQPQHF

v_call: TRBV11-2
j_call: TRBJ2-5
clone_size: NA
cdr3_length: 13
d_call: NA
cdr3_nt: TGTGCCAGCAGCTCTTCAGGGCACGAGACCCAGTACTTC
cdr3_aa: CASSSSGHETQYF

v_call: TRBV12-5
j_call: TRBJ1-5
clone_size: NA
cdr3_length: 13
d_call: NA
cdr3_nt: TGTGCTAGTGGTTTGGTCATCAATCAGCCCCAGCATTTT
cdr3_aa: CASGLVINQPQHF

v_call: TRBV2
j_call: TRBJ1-1
clone_size: NA
cdr3_length: 14
d_call: TRBD1
cdr3_nt: TGTGCCAGCAGTGACTATTCAGGGGGCACTGAAGCTTTCTTT
cdr3_aa: CASSDYSGGTEAFF

v_call: TRBV4-2
j_call: TRBJ2-1
clone_size: NA
cdr3_length: 14
d_call: NA
cdr3_nt: TGTGCCAGCAGCCAAGATCGGGGGTACAATGAGCAGTTCTTC
cdr3_aa: CASSQDRGYNEQFF

v_call: TRBV7-8
j_call: TRBJ1-1
clone_size: NA
cdr3_length: 16
d_call: NA
cdr3_nt: TGTGCCAGCAGCCCAGCGGACAGTTTTATGAACACTGAAGCTTTCTTT
cdr3_aa: CASSPADSFMNTEAFF

v_call: TRBV10-3
j_call: TRBJ1-1
clone_size: NA
cdr3_length: 14
d_call: TRBD1
cdr3_nt: TGTGCCCTCCGGACAGGGGGGATGAACACTGAAGCTTTCTTT
cdr3_aa: CALRTGGMNTEAFF

v_call: TRBV9
j_call: TRBJ2-6
clone_size: NA
cdr3_length: 16
d_call: NA
cdr3_nt: TGTGCCAGCAGCGTAGGACTGTCCTCTGGGGCCAACGTCCTGACTTTC
cdr3_aa: CASSVGLSSGANVLTF

v_call: TRBV2
j_call: TRBJ1-1
clone_size: NA
cdr3_length: 13
d_call: NA
cdr3_nt: TGTGCCAGCAGTACGAACTACCGGACTGAAGCTTTCTTT
cdr3_aa: CASSTNYRTEAFF

v_call: TRBV11-3
j_call: TRBJ2-3
clone_size: NA
cdr3_length: 11
d_call: NA
cdr3_nt: TGTGCCAGCAGCCGGGAAGATACGCAGTATTTT
cdr3_aa: CASSREDTQYF

v_call: TRBV7-6
j_call: TRBJ1-1
clone_size: NA
cdr3_length: 12
d_call: NA
cdr3_nt: TGTGCCAGCAGCTTAGCCGGACAGGAAGCTTTCTTT
cdr3_aa: CASSLAGQEAFF

v_call: TRBV30
j_call: TRBJ2-1
clone_size: NA
cdr3_length: 18
d_call: NA
cdr3_nt: TGTGCCTGGAGTGTAGGCCGGGAAGCGGAGAGCTCCTACAATGAGCAGTTCTTC
cdr3_aa: CAWSVGREAESSYNEQFF

v_call: TRBV7-8
j_call: TRBJ2-3
clone_size: NA
cdr3_length: 13
d_call: NA
cdr3_nt: TGTGCCAGCAGCTTAGAGAGGACAGATACGCAGTATTTT
cdr3_aa: CASSLERTDTQYF

v_call: TRBV4-2
j_call: TRBJ1-2
clone_size: NA
cdr3_length: 14
d_call: NA
cdr3_nt: TGTGCCAGCAGCCAAGATCCAGGGCGGGGTGGCTACACCTTC
cdr3_aa: CASSQDPGRGGYTF

v_call: TRBV4-1
j_call: TRBJ2-1
clone_size: few
cdr3_length: 17
d_call: TRBD2
cdr3_nt: TGCGCCAGCAGACTAACCCTCGCTAGCGGGGGGAGGAATGAGCAGTTCTTC
cdr3_aa: CASRLTLASGGRNEQFF

v_call: TRBV18
j_call: TRBJ1-2
clone_size: NA
cdr3_length: 18
d_call: TRBD1
cdr3_nt: TGTGCCAGCTCACCCCTCGGACAGGGGCGTTCTTTTAACTATGGCTACACCTTC
cdr3_aa: CASSPLGQGRSFNYGYTF

v_call: TRBV4-1
j_call: TRBJ2-1
clone_size: NA
cdr3_length: 15
d_call: NA
cdr3_nt: TGCGCCAGCAGCCAAGGGAGTAGAGGGAACAATGAGCAGTTCTTC
cdr3_aa: CASSQGSRGNNEQFF

v_call: TRBV11-1
j_call: TRBJ1-2
clone_size: NA
cdr3_length: 16
d_call: NA
cdr3_nt: TGTGCCAGCAGCCCCGACTTGGGGCGAGCTAACTATGGCTACACCTTC
cdr3_aa: CASSPDLGRANYGYTF